The text below deals with one TCR beta chain. This specimen belongs to a study of T cells in lung cancer brain metastases. Patients had either synchronous oligometastatic disease or delayed solitary brain metastasis recurrence. Profiling relied on immunoSEQ multiplex PCR, and the TCRdb table lists in-frame clones only, not all of them. The repertoire holds about 4,200 clones, with 70% to 90% as singletons. The source is a man aged 55-75 years with non-small cell lung cancer. Sequencing was carried out using tumor tissue from the primary lung tumor.

The CDR3 DNA is TGCAGCTTTACGACGTACAATGAGCAGTTCTTC. Amino acids: CSFTTYNEQFF. The chain couples TRBV29-1 to TRBJ2-1; D gene unclear. The germline V gene has CDR1 SQVTM and CDR2 ANQGSEA. V was shortened by 8 bases and J by 4 bases, with 9 bases between the two germline ends. The CDR3 is 11 amino acids.